The 6 T cell receptor beta chains listed next were all sequenced from one sample in a study of cytomegalovirus exposure and HLA in healthy donors. PCR employed 60 Vbeta and 13 Jbeta primers. The data were produced by immunoSEQ multiplex PCR, yet TCRdb's version contains in-frame clones alone and is incomplete. Of more than 75,000 clones detected, roughly 80% appear once; the ten largest clones hold roughly 14%. Sequences were obtained from PBMCs. The receptors were sampled from a woman aged 40 to 55 in good health and CMV-seropositive.

This chain joins TRBV9 and TRBJ1-2; D is perhaps TRBD1 (5 bases). This CDR3 is built from 16 residues. CDR1 is SGDLS, CDR2 YYNGEE, per germline. Trimming took off 4 bases at V and 10 bases at J, with 26 bases between the two ends. The CDR3: CASSYGVLGVPEVYTF. As DNA, the CDR3 is TGTGCCAGCAGCTATGGGGTCCTAGGGGTTCCCGAAGTCTACACCTTC.

This chain uses TRBV7-2 with TRBJ2-1; TRBD1 is a possible D gene (5 bases). Germline V gene sequence: CDR1 SGHTA, CDR2 FQGNSA. The length of the CDR3 is 13 residues. Trimming removed 1 base from V and 6 bases from J, with 7 bases in between. CDR3 nucleotide sequence: TGTGCCAGCAGCTTAGGACAGCGCAATGAGCAGTTCTTC. Protein product: CASSLGQRNEQFF.

The V gene is TRBV6-7, the J gene TRBJ2-7; possible D gene TRBD2, 6 bases. TRBV6-7 is given ORF status, its function remaining uncertain. This CDR3 is 16 amino acids long. Trimming took 6 bases from V and 7 from J, leaving 25 bases between them. For the CDR3, the DNA is TGTGCCAGCAGAAAGGAGAAGGGGCCCCCTGCGGGAGAGCAGTACTTC. Translated, it gives CASRKEKGPPAGEQYF.

The J gene is TRBJ2-3, the V gene TRBV5-1; no clear D. In germline, CDR1 is SGHRS, CDR2 YFSETQ. CDR3 length: 16 amino acids. With 0 bases removed from V and 1 base from J, the gap between germline ends came to 12 bases. The CDR3 here is CASSLAPAGGTDTQYF. The DNA for the CDR3 is TGCGCCAGCAGCTTGGCACCCGCTGGAGGCACAGATACGCAGTATTTT.

V gene TRBV5-1 combines with J gene TRBJ1-1; D ambiguous. Germline V CDR1 and CDR2: SGHRS, YFSETQ. The CDR3 has 14 residues. The germline V and J ends were trimmed by 1 base and 1 base, with 8 bases remaining between them. CDR3 coding DNA: TGCGCCAGCAGCTTGCAGGCGTCGAACACTGAAGCTTTCTTT. Protein: CASSLQASNTEAFF.

This clone has a handful of counts. The J gene is TRBJ2-7, the V gene TRBV7-8, with a weak D call TRBD2 (5 bases). The CDR3 loop spans 14 amino acids. V lost 0 bases, J lost 7 bases, and 13 bases lay in between. Germline CDR1 reads SGHVS; CDR2 reads FQNEAQ. In DNA form, the CDR3 reads TGTGCCAGCAGCTTAGCCGGCTTTGGCGGGGAGCAGTACTTC. Encoded protein: CASSLAGFGGEQYF.